Below are 6 T cell receptor beta chains sequenced from a single sample in a study of cytomegalovirus exposure and HLA in healthy donors. TCRdb keeps only in-frame clones here, not all; method: immunoSEQ multiplex PCR. The sample carries 330,000 or so clones, 75% to 90% recorded once. The sequenced sample was PBMCs. These receptors were collected from a young woman in good health and CMV-seronegative.

This rearrangement joins TRBV7-9 to TRBJ1-1; D gene uncertain. Looked up from germline, CDR1 is SEHNR and CDR2 is FQNEAQ (reference sequence). The germline V and J ends were trimmed by 7 bases and 0 bases, with 9 bases remaining between them. CDR3 size: 13 residues. The CDR3 loop is CASMGPLNTEAFF. DNA for the CDR3: TGTGCCAGCATGGGCCCACTGAACACTGAAGCTTTCTTT. The whole variable domain, remainder taken from reference TRBV7-9 and TRBJ1-1, is DTGVSQNPRHKITKRGQNVTFRCDPISEHNRLYWYRQTLGQGPEFLTYFQNEAQLEKSRLLSDRFSAERPKGSFSTLEIQRTEQGDSAMYLCASMGPLNTEAFFGQGTRLTVV.

The V gene is TRBV7-3, the J gene TRBJ2-3; D call uncertain. The length of the CDR3 is 16 residues. The germline gives CDR1 SGHTA, CDR2 FQGTGA. Trimming shortened V by 5 bases and J by 6 bases, and 21 bases separated the two germline ends. This CDR3 is CASSLKAAENLDTQYF. As DNA, the CDR3 is TGTGCCAGCAGCCTTAAGGCGGCCGAGAATCTGGATACGCAGTATTTT.

The J gene is TRBJ2-7, the V gene TRBV14, with D uncertain. Trimming stripped 1 base from V and 6 bases from J, with 10 bases between. Germline CDR1 reads SGHDN; CDR2 reads FVKESK. This CDR3 spans 13 amino acids. CDR3 region: CASSQGLRGEQYF. For the CDR3, the DNA is TGTGCCAGCAGCCAAGGTCTCAGAGGCGAGCAGTACTTC.

The rearrangement uses TRBV11-3 and TRBJ2-2; TRBD1 matches 11 bases. The CDR3 spans 15 residues. V lost 4 bases to trimming and J lost 6 bases; unmatched junction nucleotides: 4. Germline V gene data show CDR1 as SGHNT and CDR2 as YENEEA. CDR3 loop: CASSSGQGDAGELFF. The DNA for the CDR3 is TGTGCCAGCAGCTCGGGACAGGGGGACGCCGGGGAGCTGTTTTTT.

The chain links TRBV7-2 to TRBJ2-7; TRBD1 agrees at 7 bases. V lost 5 bases and J lost 6; bases outside the gene matches: 10. The CDR3 has 14 residues. CDR1 and CDR2 from the germline V gene are SGHTA and FQGNSA. CDR3 amino acids: CASSPTGVGSEQYF. CDR3 nucleotides: TGTGCCAGCAGCCCAACAGGGGTCGGGTCCGAGCAGTACTTC.

This rearrangement joins TRBV5-1 to TRBJ2-2; TRBD2 matches 11 bases. Trimming at V came to 0 bases and at J to 6 bases, leaving 4 bases not matched to a gene. Germline values: CDR1 SGHRS, CDR2 YFSETQ. The CDR3 covers 16 residues. The CDR3 region is CASSLDLAGGAGELFF. DNA for the CDR3: TGCGCCAGCAGCTTGGACCTAGCGGGAGGCGCCGGGGAGCTGTTTTTT.